This T cell receptor (beta chain) was profiled in a study of identical twins. Points on this clonotype: Germline is not matched at one junction end, which may reflect a read error.

Germline lookup yields CDR1 SGHDT and CDR2 YYEEEE. The CDR3 runs to 14 residues. Template switching supplied a universal primer site; unique molecular identifiers were carried on the cDNA. TCRdb ran MiXCR on the 5' RACE reads and lists one entry per CDR3 protein. Altogether about 240,000 distinct CDR3 sequences are present, over 9.5% being singletons, with the ten largest covering roughly 10%. The source material was memory T cells sorted from blood. This chain links TRBV5-6 with TRBJ1-2, with no clear D. The sequence derives from a man aged 50-60 years in good health. CDR3 amino acids: CVSSLAGFDDGYTF. CDR3 bases: TGTGTCAGCAGCTTGGCGGGGTTTGACGATGGCTACACCTTC. Full variable domain (missing parts from reference TRBV5-6 and TRBJ1-2): DAGVTQSPTHLIKTRGQQVTLRCSPKSGHDTVSWYQQALGQGPQFIFQYYEEEERQRGNFPDRFSGHQFPNYSSELNVNALLLGDSALYLCVSSLAGFDDGYTFGSGTRLTVV.